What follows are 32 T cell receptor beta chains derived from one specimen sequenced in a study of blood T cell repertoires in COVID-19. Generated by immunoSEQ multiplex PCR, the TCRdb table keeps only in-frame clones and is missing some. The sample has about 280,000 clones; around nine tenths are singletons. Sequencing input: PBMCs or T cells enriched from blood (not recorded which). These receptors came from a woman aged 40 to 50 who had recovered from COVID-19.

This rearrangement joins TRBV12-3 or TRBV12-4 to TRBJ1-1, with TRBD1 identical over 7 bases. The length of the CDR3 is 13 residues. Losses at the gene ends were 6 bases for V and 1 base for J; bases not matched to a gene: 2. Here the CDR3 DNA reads TGTGCCAGCAGCTGGGACAGGAACACTGAAGCTTTCTTT. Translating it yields CASSWDRNTEAFF.

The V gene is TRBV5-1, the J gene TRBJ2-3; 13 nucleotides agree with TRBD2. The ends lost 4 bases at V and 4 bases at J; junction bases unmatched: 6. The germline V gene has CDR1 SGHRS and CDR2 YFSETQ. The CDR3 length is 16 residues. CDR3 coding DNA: TGCGCCAGCAGCAGCACTAGCGGGAGGGTGGCAGATACGCAGTATTTT. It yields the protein CASSSTSGRVADTQYF. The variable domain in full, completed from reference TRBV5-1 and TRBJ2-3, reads KAGVTQTPRYLIKTRGQQVTLSCSPISGHRSVSWYQQTPGQGLQFLFEYFSETQRNKGNFPGRFSGRQFSNSRSEMNVSTLELGDSALYLCASSSTSGRVADTQYFGPGTRLTVL.

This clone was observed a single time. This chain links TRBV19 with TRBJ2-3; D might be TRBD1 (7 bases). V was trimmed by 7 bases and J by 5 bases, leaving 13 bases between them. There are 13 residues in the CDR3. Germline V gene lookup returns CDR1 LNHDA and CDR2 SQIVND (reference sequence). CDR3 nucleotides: TGTGCCAGTAAAAACCAGGGGGGAGATACGCAGTATTTT. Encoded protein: CASKNQGGDTQYF.

The CDR3 sequence is CASSRGGGKGYTF. The CDR3 DNA reads as TGTGCCAGCAGCCGAGGCGGCGGGAAAGGCTACACCTTC. The chain carries TRBV6-5 and TRBJ1-2; D unresolved. This CDR3 has 13 amino acids. V was clipped by 6 bases and J by 8 bases, with 16 bases between them. Germline CDR1 MNHEY, CDR2 SVGAGI.

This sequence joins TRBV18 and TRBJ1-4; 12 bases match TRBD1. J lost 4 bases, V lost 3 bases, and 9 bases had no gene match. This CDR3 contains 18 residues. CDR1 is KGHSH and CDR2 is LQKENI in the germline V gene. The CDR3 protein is CASSPMGQGARSNEKLFF. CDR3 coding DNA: TGTGCCAGCTCACCGATGGGACAGGGGGCGAGGAGTAATGAAAAACTGTTTTTT.

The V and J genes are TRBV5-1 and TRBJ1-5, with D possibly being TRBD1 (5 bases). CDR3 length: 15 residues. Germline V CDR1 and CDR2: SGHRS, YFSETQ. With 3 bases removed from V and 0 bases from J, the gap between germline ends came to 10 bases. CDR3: CASSWLGASNQPQHF. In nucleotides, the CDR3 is TGCGCCAGCAGCTGGCTAGGGGCTAGCAATCAGCCCCAGCATTTT.

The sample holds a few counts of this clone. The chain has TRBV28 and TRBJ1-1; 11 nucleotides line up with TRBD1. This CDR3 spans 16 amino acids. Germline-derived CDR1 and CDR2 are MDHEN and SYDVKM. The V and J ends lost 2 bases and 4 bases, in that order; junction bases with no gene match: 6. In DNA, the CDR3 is TGTGCCAGCAGTTTAACCGGGACAGGGGGGGCCACTGAAGCTTTCTTT. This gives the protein CASSLTGTGGATEAFF.

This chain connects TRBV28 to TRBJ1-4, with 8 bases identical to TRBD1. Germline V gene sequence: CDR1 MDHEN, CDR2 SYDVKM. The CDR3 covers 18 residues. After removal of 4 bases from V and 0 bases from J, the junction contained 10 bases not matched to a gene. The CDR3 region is CASSSDRDTTATNEKLFF. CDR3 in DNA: TGTGCCAGCAGTTCGGACAGGGATACAACTGCAACTAATGAAAAACTGTTTTTT.

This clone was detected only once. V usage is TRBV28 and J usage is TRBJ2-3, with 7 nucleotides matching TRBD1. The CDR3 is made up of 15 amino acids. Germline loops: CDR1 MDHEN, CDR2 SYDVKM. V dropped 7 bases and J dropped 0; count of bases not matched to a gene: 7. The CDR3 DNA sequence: TGTGCCAGCACCCAGTGGACAGGTAGCACAGATACGCAGTATTTT. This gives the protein CASTQWTGSTDTQYF.

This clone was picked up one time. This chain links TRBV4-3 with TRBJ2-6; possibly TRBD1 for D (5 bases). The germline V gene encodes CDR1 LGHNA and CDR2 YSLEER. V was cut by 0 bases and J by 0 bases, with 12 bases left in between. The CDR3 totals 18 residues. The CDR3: CASSQEGHLSSGANVLTF. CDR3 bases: TGCGCCAGCAGCCAAGAAGGACACCTGAGCTCTGGGGCCAACGTCCTGACTTTC.

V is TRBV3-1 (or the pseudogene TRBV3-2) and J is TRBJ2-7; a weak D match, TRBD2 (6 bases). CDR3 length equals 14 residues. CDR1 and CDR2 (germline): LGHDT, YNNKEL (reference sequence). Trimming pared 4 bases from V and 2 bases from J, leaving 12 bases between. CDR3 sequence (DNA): TGTGCCAGCAGCCGAACGGGAGTCCCCTACGAGCAGTACTTC. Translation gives CASSRTGVPYEQYF.

The CDR3 nucleotides read TGTGCCATCAGTGAGGTAGCGGGCCCCATGAACACTGAAGCTTTCTTT. Translation: CAISEVAGPMNTEAFF. This chain joins TRBV10-3 and TRBJ1-1, with D unclear. CDR3 length: 16 residues. The ends were cut back, 2 bases at V and 0 bases at J, with 13 bases in the middle. Germline CDR1 and CDR2: ENHRY and SYGVKD.

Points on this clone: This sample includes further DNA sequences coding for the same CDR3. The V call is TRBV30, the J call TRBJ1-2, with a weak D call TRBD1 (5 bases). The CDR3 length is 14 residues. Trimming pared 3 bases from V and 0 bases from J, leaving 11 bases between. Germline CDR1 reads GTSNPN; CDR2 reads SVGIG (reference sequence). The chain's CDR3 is CAWSARGANYGYTF. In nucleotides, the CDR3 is TGTGCCTGGAGCGCCCGGGGGGCTAACTATGGCTACACCTTC. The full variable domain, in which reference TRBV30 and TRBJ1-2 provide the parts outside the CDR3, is SQTIHQWPATLVQPVGSPLSLECTVEGTSNPNLYWYRQAAGRGLQLLFYSVGIGQISSEVPQNLSASRPQDRQFILSSKKLLLSDSGFYLCAWSARGANYGYTFGSGTRLTVV.

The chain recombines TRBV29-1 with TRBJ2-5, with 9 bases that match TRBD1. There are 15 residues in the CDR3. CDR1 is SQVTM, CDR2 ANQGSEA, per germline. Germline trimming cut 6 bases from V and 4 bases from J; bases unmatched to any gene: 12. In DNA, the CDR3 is TGCAGCGTGGACCGGACAGGGGCGATCGGAGAGACCCAGTACTTC. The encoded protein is CSVDRTGAIGETQYF.

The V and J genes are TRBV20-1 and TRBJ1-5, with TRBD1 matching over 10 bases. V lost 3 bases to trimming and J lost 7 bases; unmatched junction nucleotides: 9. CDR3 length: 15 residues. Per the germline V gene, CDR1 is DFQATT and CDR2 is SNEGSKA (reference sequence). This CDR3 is CSASSSTGGGQPQHF. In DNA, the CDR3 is TGCAGTGCTAGTTCTTCGACAGGGGGCGGACAGCCCCAGCATTTT.

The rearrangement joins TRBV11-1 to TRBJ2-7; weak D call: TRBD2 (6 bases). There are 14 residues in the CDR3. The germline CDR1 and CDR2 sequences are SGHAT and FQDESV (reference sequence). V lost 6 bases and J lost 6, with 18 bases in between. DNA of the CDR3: TGTGCCAGCAGGAGAGACACGGCCGGGGGCGAGCAGTACTTC. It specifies CASRRDTAGGEQYF.

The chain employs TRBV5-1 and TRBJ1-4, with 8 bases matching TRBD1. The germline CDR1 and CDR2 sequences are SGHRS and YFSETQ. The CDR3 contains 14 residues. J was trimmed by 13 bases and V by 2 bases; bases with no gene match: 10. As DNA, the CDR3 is TGCGCCAGCAGCTTACAGGGGGAATATGGGCCACTGTTTTTT. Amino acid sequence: CASSLQGEYGPLFF.

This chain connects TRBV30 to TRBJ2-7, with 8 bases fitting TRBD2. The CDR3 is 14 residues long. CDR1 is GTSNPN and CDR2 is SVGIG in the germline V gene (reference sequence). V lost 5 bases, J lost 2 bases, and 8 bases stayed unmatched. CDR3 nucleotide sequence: TGTGCCTGGTCCGGGACTAGGGGCACCTACGAGCAGTACTTC. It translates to CAWSGTRGTYEQYF.

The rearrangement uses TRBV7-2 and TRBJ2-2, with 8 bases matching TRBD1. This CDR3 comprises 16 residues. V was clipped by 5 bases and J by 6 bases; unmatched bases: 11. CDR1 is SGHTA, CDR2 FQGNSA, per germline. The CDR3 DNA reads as TGTGCCAGCAGCCTAGTCTGGACAGGGTCCCCCGGGGAGCTGTTTTTT. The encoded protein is CASSLVWTGSPGELFF.

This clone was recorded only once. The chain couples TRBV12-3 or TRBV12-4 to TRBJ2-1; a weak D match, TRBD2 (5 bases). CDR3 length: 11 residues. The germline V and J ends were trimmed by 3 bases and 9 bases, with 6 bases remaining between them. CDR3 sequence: CASSFSGEQFF. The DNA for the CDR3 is TGTGCCAGCAGTTTCAGCGGTGAGCAGTTCTTC.

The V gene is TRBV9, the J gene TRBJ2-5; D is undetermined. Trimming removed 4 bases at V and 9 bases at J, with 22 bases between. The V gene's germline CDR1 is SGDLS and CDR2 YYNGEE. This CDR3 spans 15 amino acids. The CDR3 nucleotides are TGTGCCAGCAGCTCCCAGTCGGCTAGTAATATGGCCCAGTACTTC. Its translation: CASSSQSASNMAQYF.

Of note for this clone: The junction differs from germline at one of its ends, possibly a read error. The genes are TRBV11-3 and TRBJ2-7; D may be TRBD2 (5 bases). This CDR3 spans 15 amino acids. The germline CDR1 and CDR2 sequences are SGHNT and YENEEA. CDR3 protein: CASSLEGISDHEQYF. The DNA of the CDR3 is TGTGCCAGCAGCCTAGAGGGTATTAGCGACCACGAGCAGTACTTC.

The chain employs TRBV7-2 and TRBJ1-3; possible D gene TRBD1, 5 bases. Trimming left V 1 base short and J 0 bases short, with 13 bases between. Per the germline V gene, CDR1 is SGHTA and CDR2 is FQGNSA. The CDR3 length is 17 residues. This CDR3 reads CASSLVGTGVSGNTIYF. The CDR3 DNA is TGTGCCAGCAGCTTAGTCGGAACAGGCGTCTCTGGAAACACCATATATTTT.

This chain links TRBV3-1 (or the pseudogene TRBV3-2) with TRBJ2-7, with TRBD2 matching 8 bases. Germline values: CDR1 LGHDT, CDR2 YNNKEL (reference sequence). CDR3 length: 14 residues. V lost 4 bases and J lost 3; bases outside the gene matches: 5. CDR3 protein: CASSLEGLVYEQYF. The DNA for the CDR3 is TGTGCCAGCAGCCTCGAGGGACTAGTCTACGAGCAGTACTTC.

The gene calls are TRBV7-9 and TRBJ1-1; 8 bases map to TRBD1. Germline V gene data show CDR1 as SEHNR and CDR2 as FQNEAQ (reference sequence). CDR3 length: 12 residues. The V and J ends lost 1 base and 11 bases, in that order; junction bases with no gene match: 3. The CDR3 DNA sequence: TGTGCCAGCAGCTTAGGAGACAGGGGCGCTTTCTTT. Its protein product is CASSLGDRGAFF.

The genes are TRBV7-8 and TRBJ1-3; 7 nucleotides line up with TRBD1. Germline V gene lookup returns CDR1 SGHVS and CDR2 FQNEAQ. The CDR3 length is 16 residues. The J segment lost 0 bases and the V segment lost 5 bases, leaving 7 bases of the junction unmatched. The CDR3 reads CASSPPGGSSGNTIYF. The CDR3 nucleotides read TGTGCCAGCAGCCCCCCAGGGGGGAGCTCTGGAAACACCATATATTTT.

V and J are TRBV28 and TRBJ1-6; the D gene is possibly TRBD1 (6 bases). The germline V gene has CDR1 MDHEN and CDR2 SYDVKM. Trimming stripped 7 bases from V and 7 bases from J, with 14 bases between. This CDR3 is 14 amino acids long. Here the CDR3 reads CASIPGQTNSPLHF. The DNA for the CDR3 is TGTGCCAGCATCCCAGGACAGACGAATTCACCCCTCCACTTT.

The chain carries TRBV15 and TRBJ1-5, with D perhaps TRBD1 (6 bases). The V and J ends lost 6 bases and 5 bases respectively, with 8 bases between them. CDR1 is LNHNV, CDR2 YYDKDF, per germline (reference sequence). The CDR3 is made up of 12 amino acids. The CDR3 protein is CATRQGDQPQHF. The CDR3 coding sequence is TGTGCCACCAGACAGGGCGATCAGCCCCAGCATTTT.

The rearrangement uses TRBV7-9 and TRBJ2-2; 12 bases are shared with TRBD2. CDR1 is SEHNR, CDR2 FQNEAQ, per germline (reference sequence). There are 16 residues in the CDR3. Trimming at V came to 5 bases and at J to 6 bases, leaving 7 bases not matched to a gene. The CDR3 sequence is CASSPETSGRSGELFF. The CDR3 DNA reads TGTGCCAGCAGCCCGGAGACTAGCGGGAGATCCGGGGAGCTGTTTTTT.

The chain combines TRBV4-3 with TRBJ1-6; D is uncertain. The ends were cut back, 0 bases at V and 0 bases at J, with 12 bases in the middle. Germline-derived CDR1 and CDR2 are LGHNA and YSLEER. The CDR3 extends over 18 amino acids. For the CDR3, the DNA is TGCGCCAGCAGCCAAGACCCCCCAGGAACCTCCTATAATTCACCCCTCCACTTT. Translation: CASSQDPPGTSYNSPLHF.

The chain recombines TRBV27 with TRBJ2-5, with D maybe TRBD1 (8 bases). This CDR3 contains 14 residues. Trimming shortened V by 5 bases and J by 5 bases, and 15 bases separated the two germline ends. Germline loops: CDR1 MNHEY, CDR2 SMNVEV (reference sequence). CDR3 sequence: CASSHDRGGETQYF. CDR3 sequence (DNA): TGTGCCAGCAGTCACGACAGGGGAGGGGAGACCCAGTACTTC.

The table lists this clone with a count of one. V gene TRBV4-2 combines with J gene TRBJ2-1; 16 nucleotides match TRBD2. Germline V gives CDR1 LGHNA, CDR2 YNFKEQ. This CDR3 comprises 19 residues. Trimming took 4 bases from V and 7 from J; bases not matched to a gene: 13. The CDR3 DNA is TGTGCCAGCAGCCCGGTACCGGGACTAGCGGGAGGGAAGAAAAATGAGCAGTTCTTC. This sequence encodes CASSPVPGLAGGKKNEQFF.